Each of the 24 T cell receptor beta chains below was sequenced from the same sample in a study of OX40 agonist ivuxolimab in advanced cancers. Here immunoSEQ multiplex PCR was the method, and the copy in TCRdb shows in-frame clones only, minus some. The sample includes roughly 92,000 clones, around 90% of them seen just once. Sequencing used CD4+ or CD8+ T cells sorted from blood, obtained in a trial of the OX40 agonist ivuxolimab. The receptors derive from an adult with an advanced solid tumor such as melanoma, head and neck, liver or kidney cancer.

This clone was seen a handful of times. V is TRBV7-8 and J is TRBJ1-1; 11 bases match TRBD1. Germline loops: CDR1 SGHVS, CDR2 FQNEAQ. The CDR3 contains 18 residues. Trimming cost V 5 bases and J 1 base; bases outside gene matches: 12. CDR3 bases: TGTGCCAGCAGCCGTGGGACAGGGGGACTTATAAAGAACACTGAAGCTTTCTTT. It yields the protein CASSRGTGGLIKNTEAFF.

V gene TRBV6-5 combines with J gene TRBJ2-7; 10 bases match TRBD2. Trimming at V came to 5 bases and at J to 2 bases, leaving 6 bases not matched to a gene. The CDR3 sequence is 15 residues long. Germline V gene lookup returns CDR1 MNHEY and CDR2 SVGAGI. CDR3 DNA sequence: TGTGCCAGCAGTCTCAGCGGGGGGGGGACCTACGAGCAGTACTTC. This codes for CASSLSGGGTYEQYF.

This rearrangement joins TRBV6-6 to TRBJ1-3; D gene unclear. CDR1 and CDR2 from the germline V gene are MNHNY and SVGAGI (reference sequence). Trimming left V 8 bases short and J 8 bases short, with 7 bases between. The CDR3 is made up of 10 amino acids. The CDR3 region has the DNA TGTGCCAGCGGCCGGGACACCATATATTTT. Protein product: CASGRDTIYF.

This sequence joins TRBV29-1 and TRBJ2-7; D possibly matches TRBD1 or TRBD2 (5 bases each). This CDR3 contains 14 residues. The V gene's germline CDR1 is SQVTM and CDR2 ANQGSEA. The chain's CDR3 is CGANSGATIYEQYF. As DNA, the CDR3 is TGCGGAGCTAACTCCGGGGCCACCATCTACGAGCAGTACTTC.

This clone was seen a single time. This chain connects TRBV9 to TRBJ1-2; 8 bases align to TRBD1. CDR3 length equals 14 residues. V gave up 3 bases and J gave up 4 bases; unmatched junction bases: 5. Germline V gene sequence: CDR1 SGDLS, CDR2 YYNGEE. CDR3 DNA sequence: TGTGCCAGCAGCGAGGGAGACAGGGGCTATGGCTACACCTTC. It is translated as CASSEGDRGYGYTF.

This clone came up once. The CDR3 region has the DNA TGTGCCAGCAGCTTCGACAGGAGCTCCTACGAGCAGTACTTC. Protein: CASSFDRSSYEQYF. V gene TRBV5-4 combines with J gene TRBJ2-7; TRBD1 might be the D (6 bases). V was trimmed by 2 bases and J by 0 bases, leaving 9 bases between them. CDR1 and CDR2 (germline): SGHNT, YYREEE (reference sequence). This CDR3 contains 14 residues.

This clone was seen a single time. The chain joins TRBV6-5 to TRBJ1-2; 8 nucleotides match TRBD1. The CDR3 extends over 14 amino acids. With V trimmed by 5 bases and J by 1 base, 3 bases remained unmatched. The germline CDR1 and CDR2 sequences are MNHEY and SVGAGI. CDR3: CASSTTGDNYGYTF. CDR3 sequence (DNA): TGTGCCAGCAGTACGACAGGGGATAACTATGGCTACACCTTC.

The table lists this clone with a few counts. J is TRBJ1-5 and V is TRBV6-5; maybe TRBD1 (6 bases). Germline CDR1 and CDR2: MNHEY and SVGAGI. V gave up 6 bases and J gave up 0 bases, with 9 bases separating them. The CDR3 contains 14 residues. CDR3 in amino acids: CASRTTGSNQPQHF. The CDR3 nucleotides are TGTGCCAGCAGAACGACAGGTAGCAATCAGCCCCAGCATTTT.

This chain links TRBV9 with TRBJ2-4; D may match TRBD1 or TRBD2 (5 bases each). Germline V gene data show CDR1 as SGDLS and CDR2 as YYNGEE. The CDR3 loop spans 17 amino acids. The V end was cut by 2 bases, the J end by 0 bases, with 15 bases between. In DNA, the CDR3 is TGTGCCAGCAGCGTTTCAGGGAGCTCCGCAGCCAAAAACATTCAGTACTTC. It is translated as CASSVSGSSAAKNIQYF.

A word on this clone: A junction boundary mismatches the germline segment, possibly from a read error. The rearrangement uses TRBV10-1 and TRBJ2-2; a possible D gene is TRBD2 (5 bases). Germline CDR1 is WNHNN and CDR2 is SYGVQD (reference sequence). CDR3 size: 14 residues. The CDR3 region is CASTEGRVTGELFF. The DNA for the CDR3 is TGCGCCAGCACTGAGGGAAGAGTCACCGGGGAGCTGTTTTTT.

The chain employs TRBV7-2 and TRBJ2-1; D is undetermined. The germline gives CDR1 SGHTA, CDR2 FQGNSA. The CDR3 length is 12 residues. Trimming took 5 bases from V and 8 from J, leaving 10 bases between them. This CDR3 reads CASSGLAYEQFF. In DNA, the CDR3 is TGTGCCAGCAGCGGATTAGCCTATGAGCAGTTCTTC.

J is TRBJ1-2 and V is TRBV6-6, with D unclear. With 0 bases removed from V and 8 bases from J, the gap between germline ends came to 7 bases. The V gene's germline CDR1 is MNHNY and CDR2 SVGAGI (reference sequence). The CDR3 runs 12 residues. The CDR3, as DNA: TGTGCCAGCAGTTACTCCGGGTGGGGCTACACCTTC. Its protein is CASSYSGWGYTF.

To note about this clone: The sample has other DNA sequences that encode this CDR3 too. The CDR3 nucleotides are TGTGCCAGCAGTCGCGGGGGGGGGACTGAAGCTTTCTTT. Translated, it gives CASSRGGGTEAFF. J is TRBJ1-1 and V is TRBV6-5; D may be TRBD1 (5 bases). Germline V lookup: CDR1 MNHEY, CDR2 SVGAGI. CDR3 length: 13 amino acids. Deletions cut 5 bases from V and 5 bases from J, with 12 bases between.

This chain links TRBV5-1 with TRBJ2-5; D perhaps matches TRBD2 (6 bases). The CDR3 totals 14 residues. Germline V gene data show CDR1 as SGHRS and CDR2 as YFSETQ. V dropped 8 bases and J dropped 1 base, with 15 bases sitting between them. Written as DNA, the CDR3 is TGCGCCAGTAACCACGGAGGGCTCCAAGAGACCCAGTACTTC. Translating it yields CASNHGGLQETQYF.

J is TRBJ2-7 and V is TRBV5-6, with TRBD1 matching over 10 bases. CDR3 length: 14 residues. Looked up from germline, CDR1 is SGHDT and CDR2 is YYEEEE. Trimming took 4 bases from V and 3 from J; bases not matched to a gene: 4. The CDR3 here is CASSPGTGVYEQYF. The CDR3 nucleotides read TGTGCCAGCAGCCCCGGGACAGGGGTCTACGAGCAGTACTTC.

V is TRBV7-9 and J is TRBJ2-1, with TRBD2 matching over 13 bases. Germline lookup yields CDR1 SEHNR and CDR2 FQNEAQ (reference sequence). The CDR3 runs 15 residues. V trimming: 5 bases; J trimming: 10 bases; junction bases outside the gene matches: 8. DNA of the CDR3: TGTGCCAGCAGCACACTAGCGGGAGGGCTAAACGAGCAGTTCTTC. Translation: CASSTLAGGLNEQFF.

This sequence joins TRBV7-9 and TRBJ1-1, with D hard to call. This CDR3 comprises 12 residues. V was cut by 5 bases and J by 11 bases, with 15 bases left in between. Per germline, CDR1 SEHNR and CDR2 FQNEAQ (reference sequence). CDR3 coding DNA: TGTGCCAGCAGCCGCCCGGCCTCGGGGGCTTTCTTT. Its protein is CASSRPASGAFF.

The chain combines TRBV5-4 with TRBJ1-1; no clear D gene. Germline V gene data show CDR1 as SGHNT and CDR2 as YYREEE (reference sequence). The CDR3 is made up of 14 amino acids. The CDR3 region has the DNA TGTGCTCCAAACCGGGAGTCTGGGGTCACTGAAGCTTTCTTT. This sequence encodes CAPNRESGVTEAFF.

This clone has a single count. The V gene is TRBV5-4, the J gene TRBJ2-7; 9 positions agree with TRBD1. V lost 4 bases to trimming and J lost 5 bases; unmatched junction nucleotides: 13. CDR1 is SGHNT, CDR2 YYREEE, per germline (reference sequence). The CDR3 is 16 amino acids. The chain's CDR3 is CASSLPAGTGRNEQYF. CDR3 bases: TGTGCCAGCAGCCTGCCCGCCGGGACAGGGCGGAACGAGCAGTACTTC.

The chain is built from TRBV5-4 and TRBJ1-3; no clear D. Germline-derived CDR1 and CDR2 are SGHNT and YYREEE (reference sequence). Trimming left V 0 bases short and J 0 bases short, with 4 bases between. There are 14 residues in the CDR3. The CDR3 DNA is TGTGCCAGCAGCTTGGACAGCTCTGGAAACACCATATATTTT. Translation: CASSLDSSGNTIYF.

CDR3 amino acids: CASSYSEGAGELFF. The CDR3 DNA reads as TGTGCCAGCAGTTACTCGGAGGGTGCCGGGGAGCTGTTTTTT. J is TRBJ2-2 and V is TRBV6-6, with TRBD2 as a possible D gene (6 bases). Germline loops: CDR1 MNHNY, CDR2 SVGAGI (reference sequence). The CDR3 runs 14 residues. V was clipped by 0 bases and J by 6 bases, with 8 bases between them.

This clone has just one count. The gene calls are TRBV4-1 and TRBJ2-3; no clear D gene. Germline CDR1 MGHRA, CDR2 YSYEKL. The CDR3 is made up of 13 amino acids. V was cut by 4 bases and J by 8 bases, with 13 bases left in between. The CDR3 spells CASSLTLDATQYF. CDR3 in DNA: TGCGCCAGCAGCCTCACACTGGATGCTACGCAGTATTTT.

This sequence joins TRBV9 and TRBJ2-3; D possibly uses TRBD1 or TRBD2 (5 bases each). Trimming shortened V by 2 bases and J by 3 bases, and 13 bases separated the two germline ends. Germline V gives CDR1 SGDLS, CDR2 YYNGEE. The CDR3 extends over 15 amino acids. The CDR3: CASSVTASGTDTQYF. DNA for the CDR3: TGTGCCAGCAGCGTGACAGCCTCGGGGACAGATACGCAGTATTTT.

The rearrangement uses TRBV25-1 and TRBJ2-1; the match to TRBD2 covers 10 bases. Germline CDR1 and CDR2: MGHDK and SYGVNS. The V segment lost 7 bases and the J segment 9 bases; nucleotides outside the gene matches: 21. The CDR3 extends over 18 amino acids. The CDR3, as DNA: TGTGCCAGCATCCGGTTGGTAGCGGGAGGATTAACCAGGGGTGAGCAGTTCTTC. Encoded protein: CASIRLVAGGLTRGEQFF.